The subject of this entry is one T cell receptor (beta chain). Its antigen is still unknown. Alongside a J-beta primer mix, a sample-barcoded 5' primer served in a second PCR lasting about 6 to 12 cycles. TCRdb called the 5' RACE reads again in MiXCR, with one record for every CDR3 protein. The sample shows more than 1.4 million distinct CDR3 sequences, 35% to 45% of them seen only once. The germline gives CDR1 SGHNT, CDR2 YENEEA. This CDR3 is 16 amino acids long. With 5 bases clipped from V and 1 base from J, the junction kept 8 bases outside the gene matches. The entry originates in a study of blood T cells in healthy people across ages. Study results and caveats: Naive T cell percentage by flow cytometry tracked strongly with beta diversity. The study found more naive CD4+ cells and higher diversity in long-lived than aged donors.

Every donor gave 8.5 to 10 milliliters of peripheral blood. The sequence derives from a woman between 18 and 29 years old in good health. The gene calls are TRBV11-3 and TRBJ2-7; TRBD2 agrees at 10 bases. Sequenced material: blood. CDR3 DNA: TGTGCCAGCAGCCCGGAACTAGCGGGGCTGTCCTACGAGCAGTACTTC. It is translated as CASSPELAGLSYEQYF.